What follows describes a single T cell receptor beta chain. Its cognate antigen is unknown. The data were taken from a study of cytomegalovirus exposure and HLA in healthy donors. Findings and caveats of the study: The study labeled 164 TCR beta chains cytomegalovirus-associated. Rarity held for most TCR sequences, but there were some public TCRs that occurred in many donors.

Clones were read by immunoSEQ multiplex PCR, and TCRdb kept only the in-frame ones, dropping some. Of about 120,000 clones in the sample, about 88% were seen once. This CDR3 has 17 amino acids. The germline gives CDR1 MGHRA, CDR2 YSYEKL. J gave up 1 base and V 0 bases, and 4 bases lay outside the gene matches. The J gene is TRBJ1-2, the V gene TRBV4-1, with 11 bases fitting TRBD1. The material sequenced was PBMCs. The receptor's source is a woman aged 18-29 years in good health and CMV-seronegative. The CDR3 protein is CASSQEGGQGVNYGYTF. In DNA form, the CDR3 reads TGCGCCAGCAGCCAAGAAGGGGGACAGGGGGTTAACTATGGCTACACCTTC.